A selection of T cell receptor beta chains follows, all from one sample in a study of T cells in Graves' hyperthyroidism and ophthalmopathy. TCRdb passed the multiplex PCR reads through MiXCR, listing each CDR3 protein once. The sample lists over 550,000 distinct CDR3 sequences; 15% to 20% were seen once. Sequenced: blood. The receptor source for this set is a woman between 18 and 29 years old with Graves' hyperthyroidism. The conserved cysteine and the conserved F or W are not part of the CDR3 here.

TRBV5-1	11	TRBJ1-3	ASSWNIGNTIY
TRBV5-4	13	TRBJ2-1	ASSRGRGSYNEQF
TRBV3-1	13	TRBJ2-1	ASSYSGMGYNEQF
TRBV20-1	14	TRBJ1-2	SASPLLDLSNYGYT
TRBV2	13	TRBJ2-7	ASSNTGGVSYEQY
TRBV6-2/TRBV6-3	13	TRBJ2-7	ASSYSSRGESEQY
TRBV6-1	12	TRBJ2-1	ASSENHLGGEQF
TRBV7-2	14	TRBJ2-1	ASTGPPGGHYNEQF
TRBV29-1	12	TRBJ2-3	SVDQGAETDTQY
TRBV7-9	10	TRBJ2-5	ASSLGYQTQY
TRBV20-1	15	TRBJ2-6	SARWDSVGSGANVLT
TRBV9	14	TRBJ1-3	ASSAETVPLGNTIY
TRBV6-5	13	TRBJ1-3	ASSSSGGGGNTIY
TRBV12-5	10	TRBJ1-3	ASGLGENTIY
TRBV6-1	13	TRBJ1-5	ASSRSTGGNQPQH
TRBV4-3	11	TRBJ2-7	AGRTGGPYEQY
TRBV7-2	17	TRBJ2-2	ASSSRTGVSRLYTGELF
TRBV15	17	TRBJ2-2	ATSRAGQGALWTTGELL
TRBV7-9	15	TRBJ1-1	ASSLGPGGATGTEAF
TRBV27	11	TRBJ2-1	ASSPYPGNEQF
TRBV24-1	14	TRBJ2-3	ATSDPQGVSTDTQY
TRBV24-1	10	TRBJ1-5	ATSDPNQPQH
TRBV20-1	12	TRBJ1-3	SARPIWGGNTIY
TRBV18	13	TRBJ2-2	ASSPLPSGTGELF
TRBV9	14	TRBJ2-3	ASSNGLAGGSDTQY
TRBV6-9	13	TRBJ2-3	ASSGGTSSAGTQY
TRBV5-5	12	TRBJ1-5	ASSLDSINQPQH
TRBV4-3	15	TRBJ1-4	ASSQEPQGASNEKLF
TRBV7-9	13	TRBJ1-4	ASSLGATGGEKLF
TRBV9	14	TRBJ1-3	ASSLPGTHSGNTIY
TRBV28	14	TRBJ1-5	ASSLLAGPSGQPQH
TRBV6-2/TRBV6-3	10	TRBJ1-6	ASTPDPPPLH
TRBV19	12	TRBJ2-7	ASSIEQGGYEQY
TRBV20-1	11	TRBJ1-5	SAYDSSNQPQH
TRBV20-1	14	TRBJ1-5	SARDPGAGSNQPQH
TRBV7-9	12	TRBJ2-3	ASSLALHTDTQY
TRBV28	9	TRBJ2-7	ATRGGDEQY
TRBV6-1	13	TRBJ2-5	ASSGRGTGSETQY
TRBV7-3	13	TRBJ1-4	ASSLIRGTNEKLF
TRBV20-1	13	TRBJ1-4	SAWTGASTNEKLF
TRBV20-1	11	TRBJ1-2	SARGPEPGGYT
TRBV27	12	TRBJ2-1	ASSLLADRNEQF
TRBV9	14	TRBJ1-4	ASSPQGGGAGEKLF
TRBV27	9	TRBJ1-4	ASGRGEKLF
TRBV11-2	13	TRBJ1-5	ASSAGRLSNQPQH
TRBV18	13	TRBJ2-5	ASSPFGQIQETQY
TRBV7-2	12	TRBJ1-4	ASSFGVPPEKLF
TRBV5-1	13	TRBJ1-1	ASSLGWPQGTEAF
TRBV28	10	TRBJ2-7	ASSYSAGEQY